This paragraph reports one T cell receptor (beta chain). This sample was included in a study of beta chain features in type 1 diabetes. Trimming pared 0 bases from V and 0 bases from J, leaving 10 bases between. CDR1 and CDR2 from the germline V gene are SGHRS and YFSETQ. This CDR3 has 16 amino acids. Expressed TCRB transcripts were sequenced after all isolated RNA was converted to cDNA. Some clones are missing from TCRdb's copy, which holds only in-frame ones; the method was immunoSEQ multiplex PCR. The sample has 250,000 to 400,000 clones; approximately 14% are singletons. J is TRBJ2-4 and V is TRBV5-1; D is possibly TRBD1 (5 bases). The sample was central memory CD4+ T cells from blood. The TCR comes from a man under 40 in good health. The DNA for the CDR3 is TGCGCCAGCAGCTTGGGACAGAACCTAGCCAAAAACATTCAGTACTTC. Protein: CASSLGQNLAKNIQYF.